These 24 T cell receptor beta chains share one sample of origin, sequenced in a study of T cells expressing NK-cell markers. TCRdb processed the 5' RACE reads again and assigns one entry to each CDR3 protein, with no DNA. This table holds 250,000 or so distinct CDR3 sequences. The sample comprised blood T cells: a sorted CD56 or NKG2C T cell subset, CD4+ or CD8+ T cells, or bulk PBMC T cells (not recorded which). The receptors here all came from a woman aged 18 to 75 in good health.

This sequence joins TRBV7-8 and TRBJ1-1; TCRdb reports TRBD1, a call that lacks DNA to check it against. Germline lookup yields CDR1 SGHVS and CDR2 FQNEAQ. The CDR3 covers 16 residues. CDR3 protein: CASSLVGTTRNTEAFF.

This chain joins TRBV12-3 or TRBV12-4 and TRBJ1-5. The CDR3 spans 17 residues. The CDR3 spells CASSLAQGSNSNQPQHF.

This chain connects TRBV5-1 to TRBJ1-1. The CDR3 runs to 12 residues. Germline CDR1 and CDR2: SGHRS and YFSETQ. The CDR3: CASSLGSTEAFF.

CDR3 in amino acids: CASSLGGGLWYF. The V and J genes are TRBV11-2 and TRBJ2-7; the TRBD1 assignment by TCRdb is unverifiable without DNA. Looked up from germline, CDR1 is SGHAT and CDR2 is FQNNGV. The CDR3 contains 12 residues.

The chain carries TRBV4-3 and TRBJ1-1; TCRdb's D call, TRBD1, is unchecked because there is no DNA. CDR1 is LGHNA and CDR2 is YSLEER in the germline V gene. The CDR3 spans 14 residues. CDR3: CASSQGQGKAEAFF.

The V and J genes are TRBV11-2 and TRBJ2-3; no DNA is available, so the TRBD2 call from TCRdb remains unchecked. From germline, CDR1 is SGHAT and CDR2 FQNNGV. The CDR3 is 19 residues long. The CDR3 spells CASSLLGTSGGLSTDTQYF.

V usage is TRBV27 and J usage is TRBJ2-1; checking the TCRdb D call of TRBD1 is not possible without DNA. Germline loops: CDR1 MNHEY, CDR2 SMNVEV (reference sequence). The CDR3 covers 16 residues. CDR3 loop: CASSLMVGGDYNEQFF.

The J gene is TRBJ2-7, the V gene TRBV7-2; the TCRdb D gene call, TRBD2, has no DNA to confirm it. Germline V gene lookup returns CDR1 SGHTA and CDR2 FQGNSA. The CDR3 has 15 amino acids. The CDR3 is CASSLGLAASYEQYF.

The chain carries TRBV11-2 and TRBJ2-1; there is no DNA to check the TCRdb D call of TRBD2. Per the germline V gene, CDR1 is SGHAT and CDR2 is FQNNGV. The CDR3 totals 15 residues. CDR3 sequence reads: CASSLRTSGGNEQFF.

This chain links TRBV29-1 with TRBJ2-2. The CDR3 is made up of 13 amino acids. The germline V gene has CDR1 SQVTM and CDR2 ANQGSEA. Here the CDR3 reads CSVEGVQPGELFF.

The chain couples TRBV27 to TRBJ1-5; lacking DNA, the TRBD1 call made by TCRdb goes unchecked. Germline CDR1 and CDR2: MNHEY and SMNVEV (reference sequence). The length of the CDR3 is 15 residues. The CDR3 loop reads CASSLSRAGWQPQHF.

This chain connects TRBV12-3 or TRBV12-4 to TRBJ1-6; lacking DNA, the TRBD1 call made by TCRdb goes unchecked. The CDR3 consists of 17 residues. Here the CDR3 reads CASSLSGTTVYNSPLHF.

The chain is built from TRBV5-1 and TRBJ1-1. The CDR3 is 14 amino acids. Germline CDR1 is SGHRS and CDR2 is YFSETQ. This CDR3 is CASSLGSMNTEAFF. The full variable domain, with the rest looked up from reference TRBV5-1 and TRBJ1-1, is KAGVTQTPRYLIKTRGQQVTLSCSPISGHRSVSWYQQTPGQGLQFLFEYFSETQRNKGNFPGRFSGRQFSNSRSEMNVSTLELGDSALYLCASSLGSMNTEAFFGQGTRLTVV.

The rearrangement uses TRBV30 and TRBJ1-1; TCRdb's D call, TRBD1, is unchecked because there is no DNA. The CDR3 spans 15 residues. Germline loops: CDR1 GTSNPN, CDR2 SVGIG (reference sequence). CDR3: CAWSGQGGGNTEAFF.

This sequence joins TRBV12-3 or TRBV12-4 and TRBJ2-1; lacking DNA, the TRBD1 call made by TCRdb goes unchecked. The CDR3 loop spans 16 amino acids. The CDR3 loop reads CASIGPGQGRNNEQFF.

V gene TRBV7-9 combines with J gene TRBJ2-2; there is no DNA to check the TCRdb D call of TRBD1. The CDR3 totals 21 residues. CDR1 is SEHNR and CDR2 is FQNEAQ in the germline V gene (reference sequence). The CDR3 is CASTLRNRTGGSAGRPGELFF.

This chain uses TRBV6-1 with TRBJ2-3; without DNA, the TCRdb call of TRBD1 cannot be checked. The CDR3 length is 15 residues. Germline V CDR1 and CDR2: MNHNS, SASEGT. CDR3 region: CASIPKGRLTDTQYF.

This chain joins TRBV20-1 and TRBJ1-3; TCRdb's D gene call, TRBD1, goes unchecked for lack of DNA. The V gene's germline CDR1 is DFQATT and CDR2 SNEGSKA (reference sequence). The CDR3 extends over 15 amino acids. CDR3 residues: CSATPARRPGNTIYF.

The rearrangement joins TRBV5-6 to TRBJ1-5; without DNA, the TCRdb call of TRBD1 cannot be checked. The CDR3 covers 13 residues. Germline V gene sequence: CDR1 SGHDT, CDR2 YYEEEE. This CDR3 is CASSLSGAQPQHF.

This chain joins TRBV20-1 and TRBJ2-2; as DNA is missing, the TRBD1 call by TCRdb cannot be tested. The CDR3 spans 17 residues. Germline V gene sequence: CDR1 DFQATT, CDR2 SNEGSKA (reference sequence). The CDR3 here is CSARDYRGGSNTGELFF.

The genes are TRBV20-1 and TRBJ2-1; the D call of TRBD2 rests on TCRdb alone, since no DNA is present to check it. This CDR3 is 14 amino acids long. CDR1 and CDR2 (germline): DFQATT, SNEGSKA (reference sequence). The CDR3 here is CSAILAGGYNEQFF.

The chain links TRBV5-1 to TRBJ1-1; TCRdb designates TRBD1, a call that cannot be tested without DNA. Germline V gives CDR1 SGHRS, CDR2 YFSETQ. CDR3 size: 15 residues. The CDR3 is CASSASQGAATEAFF.

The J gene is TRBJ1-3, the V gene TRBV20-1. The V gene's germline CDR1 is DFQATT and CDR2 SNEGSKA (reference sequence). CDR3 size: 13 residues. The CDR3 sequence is CSARAIRGNTIYF.

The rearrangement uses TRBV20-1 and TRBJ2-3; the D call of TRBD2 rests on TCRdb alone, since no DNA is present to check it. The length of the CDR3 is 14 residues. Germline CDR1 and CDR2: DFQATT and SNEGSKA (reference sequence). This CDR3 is CSAPRGAQRDTQYF.